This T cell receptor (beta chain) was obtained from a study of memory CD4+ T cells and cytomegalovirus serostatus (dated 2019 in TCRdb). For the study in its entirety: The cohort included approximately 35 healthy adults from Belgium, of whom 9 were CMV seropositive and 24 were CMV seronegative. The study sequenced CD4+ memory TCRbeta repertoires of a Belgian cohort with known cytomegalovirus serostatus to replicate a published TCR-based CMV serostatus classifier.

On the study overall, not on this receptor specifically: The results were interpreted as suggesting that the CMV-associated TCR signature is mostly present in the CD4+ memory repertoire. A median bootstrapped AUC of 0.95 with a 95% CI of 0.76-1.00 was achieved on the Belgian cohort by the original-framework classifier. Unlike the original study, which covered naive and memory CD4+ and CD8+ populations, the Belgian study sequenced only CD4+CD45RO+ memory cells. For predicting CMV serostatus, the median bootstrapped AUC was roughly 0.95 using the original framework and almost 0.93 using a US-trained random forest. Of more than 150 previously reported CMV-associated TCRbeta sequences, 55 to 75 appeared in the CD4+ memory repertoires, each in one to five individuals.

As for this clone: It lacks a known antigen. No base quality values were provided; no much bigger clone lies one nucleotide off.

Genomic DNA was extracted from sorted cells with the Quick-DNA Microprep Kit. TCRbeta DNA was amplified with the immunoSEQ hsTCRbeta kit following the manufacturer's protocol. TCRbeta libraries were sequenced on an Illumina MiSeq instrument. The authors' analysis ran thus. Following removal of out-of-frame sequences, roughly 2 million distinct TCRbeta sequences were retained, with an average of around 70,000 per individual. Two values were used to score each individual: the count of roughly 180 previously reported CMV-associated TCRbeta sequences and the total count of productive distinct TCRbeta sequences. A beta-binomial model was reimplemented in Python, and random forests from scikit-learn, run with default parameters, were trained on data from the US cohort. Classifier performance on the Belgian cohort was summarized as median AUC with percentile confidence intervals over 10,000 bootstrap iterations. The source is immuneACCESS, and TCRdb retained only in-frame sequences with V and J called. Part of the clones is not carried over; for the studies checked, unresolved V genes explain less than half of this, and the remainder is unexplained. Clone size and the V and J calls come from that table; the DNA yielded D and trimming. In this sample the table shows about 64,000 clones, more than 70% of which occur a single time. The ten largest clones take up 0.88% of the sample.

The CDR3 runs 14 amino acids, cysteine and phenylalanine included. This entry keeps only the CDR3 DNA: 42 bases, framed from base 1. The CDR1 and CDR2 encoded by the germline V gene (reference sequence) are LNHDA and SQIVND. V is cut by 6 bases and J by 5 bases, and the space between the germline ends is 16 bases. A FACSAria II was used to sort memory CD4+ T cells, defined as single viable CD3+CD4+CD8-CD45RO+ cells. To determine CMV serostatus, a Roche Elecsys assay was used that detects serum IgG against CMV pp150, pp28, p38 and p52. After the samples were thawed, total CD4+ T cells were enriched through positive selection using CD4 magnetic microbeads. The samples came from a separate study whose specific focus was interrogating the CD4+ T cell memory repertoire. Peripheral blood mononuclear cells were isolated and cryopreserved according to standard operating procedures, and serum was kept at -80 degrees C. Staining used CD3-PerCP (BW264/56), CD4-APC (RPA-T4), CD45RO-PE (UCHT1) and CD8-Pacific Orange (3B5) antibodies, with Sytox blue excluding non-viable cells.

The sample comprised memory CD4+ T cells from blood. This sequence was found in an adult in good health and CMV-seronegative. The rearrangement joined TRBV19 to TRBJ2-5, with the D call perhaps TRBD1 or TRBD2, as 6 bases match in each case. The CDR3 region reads CASSLWQGTETQYF. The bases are TGTGCCAGTAGCCTGTGGCAGGGGACTGAGACCCAGTACTTC.